A selection of T cell receptor beta chains follows, all from one sample in a study of blood T cell repertoires in COVID-19. This table comes from immunoSEQ multiplex PCR, and its TCRdb copy is limited to in-frame clones, with some not included. Seen here are around 50,000 clones, approximately 88% observed once, and the top ten hold under 2.5%. Sequenced sample: peripheral blood. Receptors were obtained from a human donor in a cohort sampled during active COVID-19. CDR3s include the opening cysteine and the closing phenylalanine or tryptophan. D genes are given only for firm matches. The listing skips clone size in some rows; elsewhere it reads once, few, many or a size class.

V gene,J gene,clone size,D gene,CDR3 DNA,CDR3 protein
TRBV18,TRBJ1-1,-,-,TGTGCCAGCTCACCTAATCGGGGGGACACTGAAGCTTTCTTT,CASSPNRGDTEAFF
TRBV18,TRBJ1-4,-,-,TGTGCCAGCTCACCAAGGAGTGGGAATGAAAAACTGTTTTTT,CASSPRSGNEKLFF
TRBV5-1,TRBJ2-2,-,-,TGCGCCAGCAGCCTCGGGGAGTGGGGGGAGCTGTTTTTT,CASSLGEWGELFF
TRBV27,TRBJ1-2,-,-,TGTGCCAGCAGTTCCCAACCTGGTGCCACAGGGGGCTACACCTTC,CASSSQPGATGGYTF
TRBV5-3,TRBJ1-2,-,-,TGTGCCAGAGGGGGGATGACTTACTATGGCTACACCTTC,CARGGMTYYGYTF
TRBV7-3,TRBJ2-6,-,-,TGTGCCAGCAGCTTCGGAGGCTCTGGGGCCAACGTCCTGACTTTC,CASSFGGSGANVLTF
TRBV6-5,TRBJ1-1,-,-,TGTGCCAGCAGTTACTCGCAGGACACTGAAGCTTTCTTT,CASSYSQDTEAFF
TRBV6-6,TRBJ1-4,once,-,TGTGCCAGCAGTCCCACTCGAACCACGAGCGGGGAACTGTTTTTT,CASSPTRTTSGELFF
TRBV19,TRBJ2-1,few,-,TGTGCCAGTACGAGTCGGGGTTACAATGAGCAGTTCTTC,CASTSRGYNEQFF
TRBV7-2,TRBJ1-3,-,-,TGTGCCAGCAGAGGGCCCGGGACTCCCGGAAACACCATATATTTT,CASRGPGTPGNTIYF
TRBV29-1,TRBJ2-3,-,-,TGCAGCGTTGAAGGCCTAGGAGATACGCAGTATTTT,CSVEGLGDTQYF
TRBV11-3,TRBJ2-3,few,TRBD1,TGTGCCAGCAGCCGAGGGACAGGGGCGCGCACAGATACGCAGTATTTT,CASSRGTGARTDTQYF